The sequence of this TCR beta chain was determined in a study of blood T cell repertoires in COVID-19. Study in general: Specimens from acute and convalescent COVID-19 originated in the United States, Italy and Spain. In each case, the material was cDNA or gDNA derived from T cells, B-cell-depleted T cells, or PBMCs.

V was trimmed by 4 bases and J by 2 bases, leaving 15 bases between them. CDR3 length: 17 residues. CDR1 is KGHSH, CDR2 LQKENI, per germline. Repertoires were generated with immunoSEQ multiplex PCR, while TCRdb's copy carries only in-frame clones and drops some. Of 160,000 or so clones in the sample, roughly nine tenths were seen once. The source of this sequence is a middle-aged woman with acute or convalescent COVID-19. The sample comprised peripheral blood. The chain has TRBV18 and TRBJ2-6; D is perhaps TRBD1 (6 bases). CDR3 nucleotides: TGTGCCAGCTCACGGTGGGGGCTCGTGCCTGGGGCCAACGTCCTGACTTTC. Its protein is CASSRWGLVPGANVLTF. Based on the CDR3 plus reference TRBV18 and TRBJ2-6, the full variable domain is NAGVMQNPRHLVRRRGQEARLRCSPMKGHSHVYWYRQLPEEGLKFMVYLQKENIIDESGMPKERFSAEFPKEGPSILRIQQVVRGDSAAYFCASSRWGLVPGANVLTFGAGSRLTVL.